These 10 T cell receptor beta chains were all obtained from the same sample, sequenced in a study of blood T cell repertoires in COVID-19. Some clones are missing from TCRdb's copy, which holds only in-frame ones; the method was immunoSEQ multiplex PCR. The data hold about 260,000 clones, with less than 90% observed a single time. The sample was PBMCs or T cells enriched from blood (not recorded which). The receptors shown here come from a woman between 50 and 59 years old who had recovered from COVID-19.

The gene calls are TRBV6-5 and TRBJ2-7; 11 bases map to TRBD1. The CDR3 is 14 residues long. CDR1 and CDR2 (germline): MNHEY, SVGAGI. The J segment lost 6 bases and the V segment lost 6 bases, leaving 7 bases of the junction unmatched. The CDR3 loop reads CASRKGQGVGEQYF. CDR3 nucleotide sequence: TGTGCCAGCAGAAAGGGACAGGGGGTTGGCGAGCAGTACTTC.

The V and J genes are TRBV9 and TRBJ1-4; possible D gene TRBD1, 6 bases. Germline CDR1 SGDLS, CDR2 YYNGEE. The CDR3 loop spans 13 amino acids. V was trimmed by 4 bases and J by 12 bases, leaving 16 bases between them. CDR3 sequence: CASSSTGPAELFF. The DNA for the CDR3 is TGTGCCAGCAGCTCAACAGGGCCAGCTGAACTGTTTTTT. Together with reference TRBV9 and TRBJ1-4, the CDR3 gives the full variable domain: DSGVTQTPKHLITATGQRVTLRCSPRSGDLSVYWYQQSLDQGLQFLIQYYNGEERAKGNILERFSAQQFPDLHSELNLSSLELGDSALYFCASSSTGPAELFFGSGTQLSVL.

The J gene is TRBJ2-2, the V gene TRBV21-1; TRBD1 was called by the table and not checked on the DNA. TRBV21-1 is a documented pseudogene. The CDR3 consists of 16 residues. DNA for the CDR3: TGTGCCAGCAGCAGAGAGGACAGGGGGGTAACCGGGGAGCTGTTTTTT. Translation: CASSREDRGVTGELFF.

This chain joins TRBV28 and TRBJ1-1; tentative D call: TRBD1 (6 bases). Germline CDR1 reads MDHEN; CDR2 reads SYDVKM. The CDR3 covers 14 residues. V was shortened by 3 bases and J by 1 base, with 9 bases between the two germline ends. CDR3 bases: TGTGCCAGCAGTTTTGGGGGGGCGAACACTGAAGCTTTCTTT. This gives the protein CASSFGGANTEAFF.

CDR3 protein: CASSPGQGSQETQYF. The DNA for the CDR3 is TGTGCCAGCTCACCAGGTCAGGGATCCCAAGAGACCCAGTACTTC. The chain recombines TRBV18 with TRBJ2-5, with D perhaps matching TRBD1 (5 bases). The germline gives CDR1 KGHSH, CDR2 LQKENI. V gave up 2 bases and J gave up 1 base, with 11 bases separating them. The CDR3 loop spans 15 amino acids.

DNA for the CDR3: TGTGCCAGCAGGCCACAGACAGGAAAGAACACTGAAGCTTTCTTT. This codes for CASRPQTGKNTEAFF. J is TRBJ1-1 and V is TRBV28, with D perhaps TRBD1 (6 bases). V was shortened by 6 bases and J by 1 base, with 15 bases between the two germline ends. The CDR3 is made up of 15 amino acids. The germline V gene has CDR1 MDHEN and CDR2 SYDVKM.

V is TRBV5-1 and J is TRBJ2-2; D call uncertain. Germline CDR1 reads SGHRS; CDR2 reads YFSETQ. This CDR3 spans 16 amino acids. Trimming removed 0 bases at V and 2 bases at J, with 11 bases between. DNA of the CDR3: TGCGCCAGCAGCTTGGGACACCCATTCAACACCGGGGAGCTGTTTTTT. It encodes CASSLGHPFNTGELFF.

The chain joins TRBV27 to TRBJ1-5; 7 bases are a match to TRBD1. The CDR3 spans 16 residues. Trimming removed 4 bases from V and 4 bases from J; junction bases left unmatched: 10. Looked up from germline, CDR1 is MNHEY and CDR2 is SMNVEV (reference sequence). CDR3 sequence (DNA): TGTGCCAGCAGTTCGCGCGGGACAGTTACAAATCAGCCCCAGCATTTT. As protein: CASSSRGTVTNQPQHF.

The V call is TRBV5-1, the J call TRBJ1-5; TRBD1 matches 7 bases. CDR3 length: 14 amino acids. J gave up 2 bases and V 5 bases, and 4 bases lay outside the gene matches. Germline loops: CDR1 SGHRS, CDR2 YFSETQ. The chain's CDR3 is CASSTGDGNQPQHF. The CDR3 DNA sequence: TGCGCCAGCAGTACAGGGGACGGCAATCAGCCCCAGCATTTT. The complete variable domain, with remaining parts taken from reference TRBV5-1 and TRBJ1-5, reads KAGVTQTPRYLIKTRGQQVTLSCSPISGHRSVSWYQQTPGQGLQFLFEYFSETQRNKGNFPGRFSGRQFSNSRSEMNVSTLELGDSALYLCASSTGDGNQPQHFGDGTRLSIL.

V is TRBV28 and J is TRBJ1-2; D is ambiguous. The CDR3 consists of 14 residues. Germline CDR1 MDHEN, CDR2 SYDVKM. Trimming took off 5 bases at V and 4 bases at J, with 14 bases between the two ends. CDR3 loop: CASSPPSAAYGYTF. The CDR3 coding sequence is TGTGCCAGCAGTCCCCCATCGGCGGCCTATGGCTACACCTTC.